The clone carrying this TCR beta chain was seen a few times. No antigen is known for it. TRB rearrangements were amplified by multiplex PCR with BIOMED2 TRB-A/B primers. Each CDR3 protein is one row after TCRdb ran MiXCR on the multiplex PCR reads. The sample shows 11,000 to 15,000 distinct CDR3 sequences, under 35% of them seen only once. From blood, about 250-500 ng of genomic DNA served as TRB template. The sample comes from a study of T and B cells in COVID-19 patients. Study observations and caveats: Patients with COVID-19 reportedly showed strongly skewed T cell receptor beta variable and joining gene usage. Active COVID-19 showed highly clonal TRB repertoires; recovery showed diversity and richness above healthy donors.

Sequencing used blood. The sequence came from a human donor who had recovered from COVID-19.

The CDR3 reads CASSSGGGYGYTF. The CDR3, as DNA: TGTGCCAGCAGTTCAGGGGGCGGCTATGGCTACACCTTC. The genes are TRBV27 and TRBJ1-2; 8 positions match TRBD1. Germline V gives CDR1 MNHEY, CDR2 SMNVEV (reference sequence). Trimming took 4 bases from V and 4 from J; bases not matched to a gene: 2. This CDR3 contains 13 residues.